Presented here are 8 T cell receptor beta chains from one specimen sequenced in a study of long-term antiretroviral therapy in people with HIV. Version v3.0 of the immunoSEQ assay ran at survey level. Some clones are missing from TCRdb's copy, which holds only in-frame ones; the method was immunoSEQ multiplex PCR. The data show over 8,500 clones, about 86% seen once. The specimen comprised unsorted PBMCs, sampled 7 to 7.5 years after starting antiretroviral therapy. The receptors were gathered from a middle-aged man with HIV.

This chain joins TRBV20-1 and TRBJ1-2; D may be TRBD1 (6 bases). Germline V gene sequence: CDR1 DFQATT, CDR2 SNEGSKA (reference sequence). CDR3 size: 11 residues. Trimming left V 8 bases short and J 6 bases short, with 13 bases between. CDR3 protein: CSPYRANGYTF. CDR3 nucleotides: TGCAGTCCCTACAGGGCTAATGGCTACACCTTC.

The chain employs TRBV2 and TRBJ2-7, with 10 bases matching TRBD1. V dropped 1 base and J dropped 4; count of bases not matched to a gene: 7. The CDR3 runs to 16 residues. Germline loops: CDR1 SNHLY, CDR2 FYNNEI. The DNA for the CDR3 is TGTGCCAGCAGTGAAGATTCCGGGACAGGGGTTTACGAGCAGTACTTC. Encoded protein: CASSEDSGTGVYEQYF. Full variable domain (missing parts from reference TRBV2 and TRBJ2-7): EPEVTQTPSHQVTQMGQEVILRCVPISNHLYFYWYRQILGQKVEFLVSFYNNEISEKSEIFDDQFSVERPDGSNFTLKIRSTKLEDSAMYFCASSEDSGTGVYEQYFGPGTRLTVT.

The gene calls are TRBV7-9 and TRBJ2-3; 8 bases match TRBD1. Germline V gene sequence: CDR1 SEHNR, CDR2 FQNEAQ (reference sequence). The junction had 8 bases not matched to a gene; V was cut back by 3 bases and J by 0 bases. CDR3 length equals 17 residues. The CDR3 is CASSFPLTGVSTDTQYF. The CDR3 DNA is TGTGCCAGCAGCTTCCCTTTGACAGGGGTGAGCACAGATACGCAGTATTTT.

This clone was counted a single time. The same CDR3 also results from other DNA sequences found in this sample. The V and J genes are TRBV27 and TRBJ1-2; unclear D gene. Germline V gives CDR1 MNHEY, CDR2 SMNVEV (reference sequence). V shed 2 bases and J shed 2 bases, with 6 bases lying between them. There are 13 residues in the CDR3. CDR3 in amino acids: CASSLTSNYGYTF. The CDR3 coding sequence is TGTGCCAGCAGTTTAACCTCGAACTATGGCTACACCTTC.

The rearrangement uses TRBV13 and TRBJ1-2; D gene ambiguous. Germline loops: CDR1 PRHDT, CDR2 FYEKMQ (reference sequence). The CDR3 has 15 residues. Trimming shortened V by 0 bases and J by 5 bases, and 13 bases separated the two germline ends. The CDR3 protein is CASSLGYGSQYGYTF. For the CDR3, the DNA is TGTGCCAGCAGCTTAGGATACGGCTCGCAGTATGGCTACACCTTC. Based on the CDR3 plus reference TRBV13 and TRBJ1-2, the full variable domain is AAGVIQSPRHLIKEKRETATLKCYPIPRHDTVYWYQQGPGQDPQFLISFYEKMQSDKGSIPDRFSAQQFSDYHSELNMSSLELGDSALYFCASSLGYGSQYGYTFGSGTRLTVV.

The rearrangement links TRBV2 to TRBJ1-1, with D unclear. This CDR3 region has 8 residues. With 8 bases removed from V and 11 bases from J, the gap between germline ends came to 6 bases. Germline V CDR1 and CDR2: SNHLY, FYNNEI. CDR3 nucleotide sequence: TGTGCCAGCGGTGTTGCTTTCTTT. Its protein is CASGVAFF.

The chain has TRBV30 and TRBJ1-2; weak D call: TRBD1 (5 bases). This CDR3 has 11 amino acids. Trimming stripped 4 bases from V and 2 bases from J, with 5 bases between. CDR1 is GTSNPN, CDR2 SVGIG, per germline (reference sequence). The CDR3 is CAWTGNYGYTF. The CDR3 nucleotides read TGTGCCTGGACAGGGAACTATGGCTACACCTTC. The full variable domain, its missing parts supplied by reference TRBV30 and TRBJ1-2, is SQTIHQWPATLVQPVGSPLSLECTVEGTSNPNLYWYRQAAGRGLQLLFYSVGIGQISSEVPQNLSASRPQDRQFILSSKKLLLSDSGFYLCAWTGNYGYTFGSGTRLTVV.

The chain combines TRBV7-8 with TRBJ2-1; D not certain. This CDR3 spans 16 amino acids. The V gene lost 5 bases and the J gene lost 7 bases, with 21 bases spanning the gap. Per the germline V gene, CDR1 is SGHVS and CDR2 is FQNEAQ. The CDR3 nucleotides read TGTGCCAGCAGCCCGGCCGTATTGGGGAAACAGAATGAGCAGTTCTTC. This sequence encodes CASSPAVLGKQNEQFF.